Listed here are 28 T cell receptor beta chains from one sample, sequenced in a study of T cell responses to AZD1222 COVID-19 vaccine. Produced via immunoSEQ multiplex PCR; TCRdb's table is partial and in-frame only. The sample consists of over 120,000 clones, about 86% of them appearing once. This sample comprised peripheral blood, obtained 28 days after the second AZD1222 dose. The receptors originated from an adult who received the AZD1222 COVID-19 vaccine.

The chain links TRBV2 to TRBJ2-2; possibly TRBD1 for D (6 bases). The CDR3 runs to 13 residues. CDR1 is SNHLY, CDR2 FYNNEI, per germline. V shed 6 bases and J shed 3 bases, with 8 bases lying between them. The CDR3 protein is CASRDSHTGELFF. The CDR3 DNA follows: TGTGCCAGCAGGGACAGCCACACCGGGGAGCTGTTTTTT.

The chain links TRBV5-1 to TRBJ2-7; D unresolved. This CDR3 comprises 12 residues. The germline CDR1 and CDR2 sequences are SGHRS and YFSETQ. The V end was cut by 2 bases, the J end by 5 bases, with 8 bases between. CDR3 protein: CASSFSGHEQYF. The CDR3 DNA reads TGCGCCAGCAGCTTTAGTGGGCACGAGCAGTACTTC.

The genes are TRBV5-1 and TRBJ1-1; 7 bases line up with TRBD1. CDR1 and CDR2 from the germline V gene are SGHRS and YFSETQ. The junction had 6 bases not matched to a gene; V was cut back by 2 bases and J by 8 bases. The length of the CDR3 is 13 residues. This CDR3 is CASSFDRAEEAFF. The CDR3 nucleotides read TGCGCCAGCAGCTTCGACAGGGCCGAGGAAGCTTTCTTT. The variable domain in full, with the rest retrieved from reference TRBV5-1 and TRBJ1-1, is KAGVTQTPRYLIKTRGQQVTLSCSPISGHRSVSWYQQTPGQGLQFLFEYFSETQRNKGNFPGRFSGRQFSNSRSEMNVSTLELGDSALYLCASSFDRAEEAFFGQGTRLTVV.

As concerns this clone: Other nucleotide sequences in the sample specify the same CDR3. The chain links TRBV18 to TRBJ2-1; D is undetermined. V was shortened by 2 bases and J by 3 bases, with 2 bases between the two germline ends. Germline CDR1 is KGHSH and CDR2 is LQKENI. The CDR3 is made up of 12 amino acids. DNA for the CDR3: TGTGCCAGCTCACCAGACTACAATGAGCAGTTCTTC. It is translated as CASSPDYNEQFF.

The rearrangement joins TRBV6-1 to TRBJ1-3, with a tentative D call TRBD1 (6 bases). Looked up from germline, CDR1 is MNHNS and CDR2 is SASEGT. The length of the CDR3 is 17 residues. Trimming stripped 0 bases from V and 4 bases from J, with 16 bases between. The CDR3, as DNA: TGTGCCAGCAGTGAAGCGGGGAACAGGGCGTCCGGAAACACCATATATTTT. It specifies CASSEAGNRASGNTIYF.

The V gene is TRBV14, the J gene TRBJ1-4; TRBD1 is a possible D gene (6 bases). Trimming cost V 0 bases and J 3 bases, with 11 bases left between them. The CDR3 extends over 16 amino acids. In germline, CDR1 is SGHDN, CDR2 FVKESK. In DNA form, the CDR3 reads TGTGCCAGCAGCCAAGATCTCAGGGGTCCTAATGAAAAACTGTTTTTT. Protein: CASSQDLRGPNEKLFF.

CDR3 bases: TGTGCCAGCAGCCAAGATACCCGACAGGGGGCTAGCGGGGAGCTGTTTTTT. Protein product: CASSQDTRQGASGELFF. The J gene is TRBJ2-2, the V gene TRBV3-1 (or the pseudogene TRBV3-2); TRBD1 matches at 10 bases. CDR1 is LGHDT and CDR2 is YNNKEL in the germline V gene (reference sequence). J was trimmed by 7 bases and V by 0 bases; bases with no gene match: 8. This CDR3 region has 17 residues.

This clone was seen once. This chain uses TRBV7-8 with TRBJ1-5; D possibly corresponds to TRBD1 (5 bases). V lost 1 base and J lost 7, with 20 bases in between. The length of the CDR3 is 17 residues. The germline gives CDR1 SGHVS, CDR2 FQNEAQ. CDR3 coding DNA: TGTGCCAGCAGCTTAGAGGAGGCCGGACAAAGCTGGCAGCCCCAGCATTTT. Protein product: CASSLEEAGQSWQPQHF. Variable domain in full (rest from reference TRBV7-8 and TRBJ1-5): GAGVSQSPRYKVAKRGQDVALRCDPISGHVSLFWYQQALGQGPEFLTYFQNEAQLDKSGLPSDRFFAERPEGSVSTLKIQRTQQEDSAVYLCASSLEEAGQSWQPQHFGDGTRLSIL.

The chain combines TRBV9 with TRBJ2-7, with D maybe TRBD2 (6 bases). Germline CDR1 SGDLS, CDR2 YYNGEE. The V and J ends lost 3 bases and 7 bases respectively, with 17 bases between them. The length of the CDR3 is 14 residues. The CDR3 DNA reads as TGTGCCAGCAGCGCCAGGCGGGGCGAGGGAGAGCAGTACTTC. This encodes CASSARRGEGEQYF.

The rearrangement joins TRBV10-3 to TRBJ1-1; TRBD1 might be the D (5 bases). Per the germline V gene, CDR1 is ENHRY and CDR2 is SYGVKD. The CDR3 extends over 15 amino acids. Trimming removed 3 bases from V and 4 bases from J, with 15 bases in between. The CDR3 coding sequence is TGTGCCATCAGTGATTTCGGGGGTCGAGGCACTGAAGCTTTCTTT. Amino acids: CAISDFGGRGTEAFF.

The chain carries TRBV28 and TRBJ1-5, with 9 positions matching TRBD1. Trimming at V came to 10 bases and at J to 4 bases, leaving 2 bases not matched to a gene. Per the germline V gene, CDR1 is MDHEN and CDR2 is SYDVKM. This CDR3 spans 12 amino acids. This CDR3 is CATDRGNQPQHF. The CDR3 DNA follows: TGTGCCACGGACAGGGGAAATCAGCCCCAGCATTTT.

The chain links TRBV10-2 to TRBJ2-1; 12 bases map to TRBD2. V lost 3 bases and J lost 1; bases outside the gene matches: 13. CDR1 and CDR2 (germline): WSHSY, SAAADI. This CDR3 region has 20 residues. The CDR3 loop is CASSDASTGLAGRSYNEQFF. Here the CDR3 DNA reads TGCGCCAGCAGTGACGCCTCAACCGGACTAGCGGGAAGATCCTACAATGAGCAGTTCTTC.

The V and J genes are TRBV2 and TRBJ1-6; D possibly corresponds to TRBD1 (5 bases). The germline V gene has CDR1 SNHLY and CDR2 FYNNEI. The V gene lost 4 bases and the J gene lost 7 bases, with 11 bases spanning the gap. The CDR3 has 14 amino acids. CDR3 amino acids: CASSADNVNSPLHF. In nucleotides, the CDR3 is TGTGCCAGCAGTGCGGACAATGTGAATTCACCCCTCCACTTT.

CDR3 in DNA: TGTGCCAGCAGCTTACAAAGGGGCTCCTCTGGAAACACCATATATTTT. It encodes CASSLQRGSSGNTIYF. The J gene is TRBJ1-3, the V gene TRBV11-2; D possibly corresponds to TRBD1 (5 bases). CDR3 size: 16 residues. Germline-derived CDR1 and CDR2 are SGHAT and FQNNGV. Trimming shortened V by 2 bases and J by 0 bases, and 11 bases separated the two germline ends.

The rearrangement uses TRBV18 and TRBJ1-1; TRBD1 is a possible D gene (6 bases). This CDR3 spans 15 amino acids. Germline CDR1 reads KGHSH; CDR2 reads LQKENI. Trimming cost V 0 bases and J 5 bases, with 13 bases left between them. The CDR3 sequence is CASSPPTGRGTEAFF. CDR3 DNA sequence: TGTGCCAGCTCACCACCGACAGGCCGCGGGACTGAAGCTTTCTTT.

Only a few counts were recorded for this clone. The genes are TRBV10-1 and TRBJ1-2; D possibly corresponds to TRBD1 (5 bases). The V and J ends lost 7 bases and 8 bases respectively, with 14 bases between them. Germline values: CDR1 WNHNN, CDR2 SYGVQD (reference sequence). The CDR3 runs to 12 residues. CDR3 coding DNA: TGCGCCAGCATATGGGGGATGAGGGGCTACACCTTC. It yields the protein CASIWGMRGYTF.

This chain connects TRBV28 to TRBJ1-6; unclear D gene. Germline loops: CDR1 MDHEN, CDR2 SYDVKM. V lost 2 bases, J lost 10 bases, and 6 bases lay in between. The CDR3 is made up of 12 amino acids. CDR3 DNA: TGTGCCAGCAGTTTAATGACATCACCCCTCCACTTT. As protein: CASSLMTSPLHF.

The chain combines TRBV5-4 with TRBJ2-3; the D gene could be TRBD1 or TRBD2 (5 bases each). Germline-derived CDR1 and CDR2 are SGHNT and YYREEE (reference sequence). Trimming left V 5 bases short and J 1 base short, with 14 bases between. CDR3 length: 15 residues. The chain's CDR3 is CASRARGLGTDTQYF. The CDR3 DNA reads TGTGCCAGCAGGGCCCGGGGCCTCGGCACAGATACGCAGTATTTT.

This chain connects TRBV6-5 to TRBJ2-2; D possibly corresponds to TRBD1 (6 bases). V dropped 7 bases and J dropped 1 base, with 13 bases sitting between them. The length of the CDR3 is 15 residues. In germline, CDR1 is MNHEY, CDR2 SVGAGI. The CDR3 loop is CASKKARGNTGELFF. CDR3 nucleotides: TGTGCCAGCAAAAAAGCCAGGGGGAACACCGGGGAGCTGTTTTTT.

The chain combines TRBV12-3 or TRBV12-4 with TRBJ2-3; no clear D. V dropped 6 bases and J dropped 5 bases, with 9 bases sitting between them. The CDR3 spans 12 residues. For the CDR3, the DNA is TGTGCCAGCAGCCTCGTGGGAGATACGCAGTATTTT. Translation gives CASSLVGDTQYF.

The gene calls are TRBV12-3 or TRBV12-4 and TRBJ2-3; D might be TRBD1 (6 bases). This CDR3 is built from 12 residues. V gave up 0 bases and J gave up 8 bases, with 6 bases separating them. The CDR3 region has the DNA TGTGCCAGCAGTTTAGCGGGGGCTACGCAGTATTTT. It specifies CASSLAGATQYF.

The V and J genes are TRBV19 and TRBJ2-3; 8 bases are shared with TRBD2. The ends lost 3 bases at V and 2 bases at J; junction bases unmatched: 4. Per the germline V gene, CDR1 is LNHDA and CDR2 is SQIVND (reference sequence). The CDR3 runs 15 residues. The CDR3 loop reads CASSIGAGDTDTQYF. The CDR3 coding sequence is TGTGCCAGTAGTATCGGAGCGGGGGACACAGATACGCAGTATTTT. Looking up the rest from reference TRBV19 and TRBJ2-3 gives the full variable domain: DGGITQSPKYLFRKEGQNVTLSCEQNLNHDAMYWYRQDPGQGLRLIYYSQIVNDFQKGDIAEGYSVSREKKESFPLTVTSAQKNPTAFYLCASSIGAGDTDTQYFGPGTRLTVL.

The chain recombines TRBV9 with TRBJ2-7; D is uncertain. Germline V CDR1 and CDR2: SGDLS, YYNGEE. Trimming pared 1 base from V and 2 bases from J, leaving 13 bases between. The CDR3 contains 15 residues. For the CDR3, the DNA is TGTGCCAGCAGCGTACGCGACTCCAAGACCTACGAGCAGTACTTC. Translation gives CASSVRDSKTYEQYF.

The sample holds one count of this clone. The genes are TRBV18 and TRBJ1-6; D unresolved. V lost 8 bases and J lost 3, with 23 bases in between. The CDR3 sequence is 18 residues long. Germline V lookup: CDR1 KGHSH, CDR2 LQKENI. The CDR3 spells CASRSTIASWGYNSPLHF. For the CDR3, the DNA is TGTGCCAGCCGAAGCACCATCGCGTCCTGGGGCTATAATTCACCCCTCCACTTT.

The chain is built from TRBV12-2 and TRBJ1-6; TRBD1 is the table's D call and was not checked against the DNA. TRBV12-2 is classified as a pseudogene. The CDR3 runs 21 residues. The CDR3 nucleotides read TGTGCAAGTCGCTTAGGTCAGGGCAGTCAGGGGAAACTTGGAGATAATTCACCCCTCCACTTT. This translates into CASRLGQGSQGKLGDNSPLHF.

The J gene is TRBJ1-1, the V gene TRBV30; D possibly corresponds to TRBD1 (5 bases). The CDR3 runs 14 residues. The germline CDR1 and CDR2 sequences are GTSNPN and SVGIG (reference sequence). Deletions cut 5 bases from V and 1 base from J, with 14 bases between. The CDR3 spells CAWGGQGGNTEAFF. In DNA form, the CDR3 reads TGTGCCTGGGGAGGTCAGGGCGGGAACACTGAAGCTTTCTTT.

The chain uses TRBV11-2 and TRBJ2-2, with 12 bases fitting TRBD2. V lost 5 bases to trimming and J lost 5 bases; unmatched junction nucleotides: 6. The CDR3 is 16 residues long. Germline loops: CDR1 SGHAT, CDR2 FQNNGV. The CDR3 nucleotides read TGTGCCAGCAGCAAAACTAGCGGGGGGCGGACCGGGGAGCTGTTTTTT. Translated: CASSKTSGGRTGELFF.

This clone was observed a handful of times. The chain uses TRBV6-5 and TRBJ2-7; D is unclear. The CDR3 consists of 14 residues. Trimming took off 6 bases at V and 3 bases at J, with 15 bases between the two ends. Per germline, CDR1 MNHEY and CDR2 SVGAGI. The CDR3 DNA reads as TGTGCCAGCAGCGGATCCCACGGGTACTACGAGCAGTACTTC. This encodes CASSGSHGYYEQYF.